The clone carrying this T cell receptor (beta chain) was observed many times. The authors made TCR beta libraries by quantitative 5'-RACE with molecular barcodes. TCRdb called the 5' RACE reads again in MiXCR, with one record for every CDR3 protein. The sample consists of more than 150,000 distinct CDR3 sequences, approximately 13% of them appearing once. This entry belongs to a study of CD8 T cells in ankylosing spondylitis. With 3 bases removed from V and 4 bases from J, the gap between germline ends came to 13 bases. The germline V gene encodes CDR1 SGHRS and CDR2 YFSETQ. The CDR3 runs 14 residues.

The chain combines TRBV5-1 with TRBJ1-1; no firm D call. The receptor was isolated from a female donor with ankylosing spondylitis or in good health (not recorded which). Sequencing was carried out using blood, either unsorted or a sorted T cell fraction (not recorded which). Here the CDR3 reads CASSSTVPRTEAFF. The CDR3, as DNA: TGCGCCAGCAGCTCCACCGTCCCGCGCACTGAAGCTTTCTTT.